What follows are 24 T cell receptor beta chains derived from one specimen sequenced in a study of blood T cell repertoires in COVID-19. Using immunoSEQ multiplex PCR, the repertoire was profiled, and TCRdb retains in-frame clones only, with some absent. The sample includes around 150,000 clones, 70% to 85% of them seen just once. The sequenced material came from peripheral blood. All receptors come from a woman aged 40 to 50 with COVID-19, enrolled during active disease.

This chain uses TRBV7-8 with TRBJ2-5; D possibly corresponds to TRBD2 (5 bases). CDR3 length equals 15 residues. CDR1 SGHVS and CDR2 FQNEAQ come from the germline V gene. V gave up 2 bases and J gave up 1 base, with 11 bases separating them. As DNA, the CDR3 is TGTGCCAGCAGCTTAACCACGGGGAGCCAAGAGACCCAGTACTTC. Its protein is CASSLTTGSQETQYF. Looking up the rest from reference TRBV7-8 and TRBJ2-5 gives the full variable domain: GAGVSQSPRYKVAKRGQDVALRCDPISGHVSLFWYQQALGQGPEFLTYFQNEAQLDKSGLPSDRFFAERPEGSVSTLKIQRTQQEDSAVYLCASSLTTGSQETQYFGPGTRLLVL.

This sequence joins TRBV9 and TRBJ1-6, with 7 bases that match TRBD1. CDR3 length: 16 amino acids. Losses at the gene ends were 4 bases for V and 2 bases for J; bases not matched to a gene: 6. Germline CDR1 and CDR2: SGDLS and YYNGEE. CDR3 sequence reads: CASSTTGDTYNSPLHF. The CDR3, as DNA: TGTGCCAGCAGCACAACAGGGGACACCTATAATTCACCCCTCCACTTT.

The rearrangement uses TRBV19 and TRBJ1-5; 8 positions match TRBD1. The V segment lost 7 bases and the J segment 0 bases; nucleotides outside the gene matches: 5. The CDR3 totals 15 residues. Germline CDR1 LNHDA, CDR2 SQIVND (reference sequence). CDR3 bases: TGTGCCAGTATCCCGGGGACAGGTAGCAATCAGCCCCAGCATTTT. Protein sequence: CASIPGTGSNQPQHF.

The V call is TRBV27, the J call TRBJ2-7, with a tentative D call TRBD2 (6 bases). Germline CDR1 reads MNHEY; CDR2 reads SMNVEV (reference sequence). Trimming removed 4 bases from V and 3 bases from J, with 10 bases in between. CDR3 length: 13 amino acids. CDR3 residues: CASSWGLRYEQYF. CDR3 nucleotides: TGTGCCAGCAGTTGGGGACTTCGCTACGAGCAGTACTTC.

The chain uses TRBV11-2 and TRBJ1-4; 8 nucleotides agree with TRBD1. There are 14 residues in the CDR3. CDR1 is SGHAT and CDR2 is FQNNGV in the germline V gene. Losses at the gene ends were 5 bases for V and 2 bases for J; bases not matched to a gene: 1. The CDR3 DNA follows: TGTGCCAGCAGCCGGACAGGGACTAATGAAAAACTGTTTTTT. This translates into CASSRTGTNEKLFF.

The chain uses TRBV9 and TRBJ1-2, with 12 bases identical to TRBD1. The CDR3 has 16 residues. The germline gives CDR1 SGDLS, CDR2 YYNGEE. Germline trimming cut 0 bases from V and 6 bases from J; bases unmatched to any gene: 6. The CDR3 reads CASSVEGTGGRDGYTF. As DNA, the CDR3 is TGTGCCAGCAGCGTAGAGGGGACAGGGGGCCGGGATGGCTACACCTTC.

This chain joins TRBV6-1 and TRBJ2-2, with D tentatively TRBD1 (5 bases). This CDR3 has 16 residues. Trimming took 2 bases from V and 4 from J, leaving 14 bases between them. Per germline, CDR1 MNHNS and CDR2 SASEGT. The CDR3, as DNA: TGTGCCAGCAGTGAACGAGACAGAGCCCCCACCGGGGAGCTGTTTTTT. It is translated as CASSERDRAPTGELFF.

This chain uses TRBV20-1 with TRBJ1-2; TRBD1 aligns across 7 bases. The ends lost 3 bases at V and 0 bases at J; junction bases unmatched: 4. The CDR3 runs to 14 residues. From germline, CDR1 is DFQATT and CDR2 SNEGSKA (reference sequence). Written as DNA, the CDR3 is TGCAGTGCTAGTCTCGGACAGGCTAACTATGGCTACACCTTC. Translation gives CSASLGQANYGYTF.

This rearrangement joins TRBV11-2 to TRBJ2-1, with a tentative D call TRBD2 (5 bases). The CDR3 has 18 amino acids. The V end lost 0 bases, the J end lost 2 bases, and 17 bases lay between the germline ends. Germline V gene lookup returns CDR1 SGHAT and CDR2 FQNNGV. The CDR3 region has the DNA TGTGCCAGCAGCTTAGATCTGGGTACAGCGGTGGCCTACAATGAGCAGTTCTTC. Protein: CASSLDLGTAVAYNEQFF.

The chain is built from TRBV2 and TRBJ2-3; tentatively, D is TRBD2 (6 bases). This CDR3 has 15 residues. CDR1 and CDR2 from the germline V gene are SNHLY and FYNNEI. V was shortened by 6 bases and J by 5 bases, with 18 bases between the two germline ends. The CDR3 sequence: CASSAGTPRRDTQYF. CDR3 DNA: TGTGCCAGCAGCGCCGGGACTCCTCGTCGAGATACGCAGTATTTT.

CDR3 in amino acids: CASSLTLDGRGGYTF. In DNA, the CDR3 is TGTGCCAGTAGCCTGACCCTGGACGGCCGGGGAGGCTACACCTTC. This chain links TRBV19 with TRBJ1-2; D not certain. This CDR3 is built from 15 residues. V lost 6 bases and J lost 8, with 22 bases in between. Germline CDR1 LNHDA, CDR2 SQIVND (reference sequence).

The V and J genes are TRBV7-2 and TRBJ1-1; tentative D call: TRBD1 (5 bases). CDR3 length: 14 amino acids. Germline V gives CDR1 SGHTA, CDR2 FQGNSA. V shed 5 bases and J shed 7 bases, with 17 bases lying between them. The DNA for the CDR3 is TGTGCCAGCAGCCGGGGGGGAGGCCAGATTGAAGCTTTCTTT. It codes for CASSRGGGQIEAFF.

This clone was observed a handful of times. The genes are TRBV6-5 and TRBJ2-2; a weak D match, TRBD1 (5 bases). V lost 10 bases to trimming and J lost 4 bases, with 16 bases between them. Per germline, CDR1 MNHEY and CDR2 SVGAGI. The CDR3 is made up of 14 amino acids. In nucleotides, the CDR3 is TGTGCCACAAGCAGGGAAAGAGGCACCGGGGAGCTGTTTTTT. Translation gives CATSRERGTGELFF.

The CDR3 region has the DNA TGTGCCAGCAGTTTCCACGGGACACAGCAGTACTTC. Protein: CASSFHGTQQYF. The V and J genes are TRBV6-6 and TRBJ2-7; D is perhaps TRBD1 (6 bases). The CDR3 runs 12 residues. The germline V gene has CDR1 MNHNY and CDR2 SVGAGI (reference sequence). V lost 4 bases, J lost 8 bases, and 12 bases lay in between.

The rearrangement uses TRBV19 and TRBJ2-5; D is perhaps TRBD2 (6 bases). Trimming took 1 base from V and 1 from J, leaving 10 bases between them. The germline gives CDR1 LNHDA, CDR2 SQIVND (reference sequence). The CDR3 runs to 15 residues. The CDR3 here is CASSIGTGGQETQYF. The DNA for the CDR3 is TGTGCCAGTAGTATAGGGACCGGGGGCCAAGAGACCCAGTACTTC.

The V and J genes are TRBV28 and TRBJ1-2, with 10 bases fitting TRBD1. This CDR3 has 15 amino acids. In germline, CDR1 is MDHEN, CDR2 SYDVKM. V was pared by 6 bases and J by 3 bases, with 7 bases of the junction left unmatched. CDR3 bases: TGTGCCAGCAGACAGACAGGGGGCACTGACTATGGCTACACCTTC. Translated: CASRQTGGTDYGYTF.

This clone was counted a few times. The genes are TRBV5-1 and TRBJ2-1; D is unresolved. This CDR3 has 13 amino acids. The V and J ends lost 2 bases and 7 bases respectively, with 10 bases between them. The germline gives CDR1 SGHRS, CDR2 YFSETQ. CDR3 bases: TGCGCCAGCAGCTTATCTCTCGGTAATGAGCAGTTCTTC. Amino acid sequence: CASSLSLGNEQFF.

This clone was seen ten or more times. The chain combines TRBV11-3 with TRBJ1-5; 7 bases align to TRBD1. The junction had 11 bases not matched to a gene; V was cut back by 4 bases and J by 2 bases. Germline V gene data show CDR1 as SGHNT and CDR2 as YENEEA. CDR3 length: 17 amino acids. The DNA for the CDR3 is TGTGCCAGCAGCTCCAAAGACAGGGTCGGGGGCAATCAGCCCCAGCATTTT. Translating it yields CASSSKDRVGGNQPQHF.

The V gene is TRBV4-1, the J gene TRBJ2-7; 9 nucleotides align to TRBD1. Germline V gene lookup returns CDR1 MGHRA and CDR2 YSYEKL. The CDR3 covers 18 residues. Trimming removed 0 bases from V and 3 bases from J; junction bases left unmatched: 12. CDR3 loop: CASSQENSGTGILYEQYF. The CDR3 bases are TGCGCCAGCAGCCAAGAGAATTCCGGGACAGGGATTCTCTACGAGCAGTACTTC.

This clone was counted a single time. The rearrangement links TRBV7-3 to TRBJ2-3; D is possibly TRBD1 (5 bases). The CDR3 has 13 residues. Trimming cost V 5 bases and J 5 bases, with 11 bases left between them. Looked up from germline, CDR1 is SGHTA and CDR2 is FQGTGA. CDR3 protein: CASSPTQGDTQYF. For the CDR3, the DNA is TGTGCCAGCAGCCCCACCCAGGGAGATACGCAGTATTTT.

V gene TRBV10-2 combines with J gene TRBJ2-1; 14 positions match TRBD2. Losses at the gene ends were 3 bases for V and 9 bases for J; bases not matched to a gene: 10. Per the germline V gene, CDR1 is WSHSY and CDR2 is SAAADI. The CDR3 has 17 amino acids. The CDR3 region has the DNA TGCGCCAGCAGTGATCGGGGACTAGCGGGAGTAGGAGGTGAGCAGTTCTTC. Translation gives CASSDRGLAGVGGEQFF.

The rearrangement uses TRBV7-3 and TRBJ2-5; 7 bases align to TRBD1. Trimming removed 3 bases from V and 0 bases from J; junction bases left unmatched: 7. CDR3 length: 16 residues. Germline CDR1 SGHTA, CDR2 FQGTGA. The chain's CDR3 is CASSFGGQRYQETQYF. DNA for the CDR3: TGTGCCAGCAGCTTTGGGGGACAGAGGTACCAAGAGACCCAGTACTTC. Complete variable domain (other parts from reference TRBV7-3 and TRBJ2-5): GAGVSQTPSNKVTEKGKYVELRCDPISGHTALYWYRQSLGQGPEFLIYFQGTGAADDSGLPNDRFFAVRPEGSVSTLKIQRTERGDSAVYLCASSFGGQRYQETQYFGPGTRLLVL.

This clone was seen a handful of times. The rearrangement uses TRBV6-5 and TRBJ2-4, with TRBD2 identical over 12 bases. After removal of 6 bases from V and 8 bases from J, the junction contained 5 bases not matched to a gene. The length of the CDR3 is 14 residues. Germline V lookup: CDR1 MNHEY, CDR2 SVGAGI. Here the CDR3 reads CASRPTSGGHIQYF. CDR3 DNA sequence: TGTGCCAGCAGGCCGACTAGCGGGGGCCACATTCAGTACTTC.

The chain carries TRBV6-4 and TRBJ1-2, with 9 bases fitting TRBD1. V dropped 6 bases and J dropped 8; count of bases not matched to a gene: 7. The CDR3 spans 13 residues. CDR1 MRHNA and CDR2 SNTAGT come from the germline V gene. This CDR3 is CASSAGQGTGYTF. The CDR3 DNA reads TGTGCCAGCAGCGCCGGACAGGGGACCGGCTACACCTTC.